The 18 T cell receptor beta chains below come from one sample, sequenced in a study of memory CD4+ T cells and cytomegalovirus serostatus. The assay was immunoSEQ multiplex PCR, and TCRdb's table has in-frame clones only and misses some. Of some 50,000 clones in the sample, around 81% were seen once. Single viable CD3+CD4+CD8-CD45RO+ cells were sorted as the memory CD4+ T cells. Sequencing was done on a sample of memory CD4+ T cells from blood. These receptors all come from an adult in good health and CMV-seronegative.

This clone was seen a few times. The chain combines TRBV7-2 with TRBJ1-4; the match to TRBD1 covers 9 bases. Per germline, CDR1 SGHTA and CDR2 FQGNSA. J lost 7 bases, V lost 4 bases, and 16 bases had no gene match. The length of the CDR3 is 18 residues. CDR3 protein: CASSSIPRPDRGSEKLFF. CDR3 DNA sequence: TGTGCCAGCAGCTCGATACCGCGGCCGGACAGGGGAAGTGAAAAACTGTTTTTT.

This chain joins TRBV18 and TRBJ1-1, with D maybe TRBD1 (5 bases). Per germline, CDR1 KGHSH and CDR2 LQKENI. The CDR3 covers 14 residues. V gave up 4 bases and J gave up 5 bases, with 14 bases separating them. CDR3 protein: CASSLFREGTEAFF. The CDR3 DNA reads TGTGCCAGCTCACTTTTCAGGGAAGGGACTGAAGCTTTCTTT.

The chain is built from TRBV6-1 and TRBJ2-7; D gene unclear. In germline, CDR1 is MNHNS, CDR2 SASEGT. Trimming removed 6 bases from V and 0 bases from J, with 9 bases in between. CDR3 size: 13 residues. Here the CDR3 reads CASRAPSSYEQYF. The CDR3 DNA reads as TGTGCCAGCAGGGCTCCAAGCTCCTACGAGCAGTACTTC.

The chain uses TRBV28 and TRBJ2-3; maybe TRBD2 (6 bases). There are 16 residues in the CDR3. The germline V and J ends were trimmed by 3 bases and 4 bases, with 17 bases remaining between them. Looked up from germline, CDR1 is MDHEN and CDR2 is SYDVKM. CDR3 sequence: CASSFSYRERSDTQYF. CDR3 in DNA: TGTGCCAGCAGTTTTTCATACCGGGAGAGGTCAGATACGCAGTATTTT.

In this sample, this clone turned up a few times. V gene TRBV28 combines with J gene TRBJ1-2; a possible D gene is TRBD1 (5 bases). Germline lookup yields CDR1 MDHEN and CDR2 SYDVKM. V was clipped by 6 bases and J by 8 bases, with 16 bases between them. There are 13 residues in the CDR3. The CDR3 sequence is CASRGDPIGGYTF. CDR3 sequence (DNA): TGTGCCAGCAGAGGGGACCCGATCGGGGGCTACACCTTC.

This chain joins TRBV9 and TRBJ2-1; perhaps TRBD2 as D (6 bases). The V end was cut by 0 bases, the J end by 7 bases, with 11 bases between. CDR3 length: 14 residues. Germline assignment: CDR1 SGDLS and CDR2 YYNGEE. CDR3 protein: CASSVGRGGNEQFF. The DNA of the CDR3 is TGTGCCAGCAGCGTAGGCCGGGGAGGTAATGAGCAGTTCTTC. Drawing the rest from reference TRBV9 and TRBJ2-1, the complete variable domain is DSGVTQTPKHLITATGQRVTLRCSPRSGDLSVYWYQQSLDQGLQFLIQYYNGEERAKGNILERFSAQQFPDLHSELNLSSLELGDSALYFCASSVGRGGNEQFFGPGTRLTVL.

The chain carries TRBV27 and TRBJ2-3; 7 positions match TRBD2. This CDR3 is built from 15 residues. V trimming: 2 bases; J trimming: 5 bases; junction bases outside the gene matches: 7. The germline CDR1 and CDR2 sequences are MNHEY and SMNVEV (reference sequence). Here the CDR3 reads CASSLPGRRIDTQYF. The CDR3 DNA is TGTGCCAGCAGTTTACCCGGGAGGCGGATAGATACGCAGTATTTT.

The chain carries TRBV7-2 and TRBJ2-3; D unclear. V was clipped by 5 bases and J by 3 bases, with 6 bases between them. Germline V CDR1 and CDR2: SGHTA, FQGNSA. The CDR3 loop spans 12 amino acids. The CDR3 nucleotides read TGTGCCAGCAGCCTTTCGACAGATACGCAGTATTTT. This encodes CASSLSTDTQYF. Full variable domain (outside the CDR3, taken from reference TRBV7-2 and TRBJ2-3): GAGVSQSPSNKVTEKGKDVELRCDPISGHTALYWYRQSLGQGLEFLIYFQGNSAPDKSGLPSDRFSAERTGGSVSTLTIQRTQQEDSAVYLCASSLSTDTQYFGPGTRLTVL.

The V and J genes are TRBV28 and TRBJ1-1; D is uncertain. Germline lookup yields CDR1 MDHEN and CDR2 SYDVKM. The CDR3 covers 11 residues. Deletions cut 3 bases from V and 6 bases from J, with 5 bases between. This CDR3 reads CASSLFAEAFF. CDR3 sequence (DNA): TGTGCCAGCAGTTTGTTTGCTGAAGCTTTCTTT.

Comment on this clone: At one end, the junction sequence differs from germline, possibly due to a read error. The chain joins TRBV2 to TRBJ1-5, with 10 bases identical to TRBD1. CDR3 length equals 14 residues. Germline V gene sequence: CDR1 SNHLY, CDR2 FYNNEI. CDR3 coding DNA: TGTGCCAGCAGGGCGACAGGGGGCAAGCAGCCCCAGCACTTT. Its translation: CASRATGGKQPQHF.

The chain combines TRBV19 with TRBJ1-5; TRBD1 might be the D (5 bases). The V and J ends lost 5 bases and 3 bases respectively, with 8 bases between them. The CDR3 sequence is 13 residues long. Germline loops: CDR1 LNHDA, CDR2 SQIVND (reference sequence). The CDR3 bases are TGTGCCAGTAGTGACAGAAACAATCAGCCCCAGCATTTT. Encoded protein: CASSDRNNQPQHF.

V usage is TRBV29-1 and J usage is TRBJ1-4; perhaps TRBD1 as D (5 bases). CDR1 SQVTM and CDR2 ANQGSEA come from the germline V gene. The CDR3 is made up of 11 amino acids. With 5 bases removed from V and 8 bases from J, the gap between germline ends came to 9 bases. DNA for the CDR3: TGCAGCGTTAATCGGGGGGAAAAACTGTTTTTT. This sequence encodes CSVNRGEKLFF.

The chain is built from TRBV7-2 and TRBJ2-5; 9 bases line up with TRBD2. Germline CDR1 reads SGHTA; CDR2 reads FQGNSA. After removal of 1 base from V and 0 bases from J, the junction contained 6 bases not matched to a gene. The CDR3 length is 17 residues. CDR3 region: CASSLGLAGGDQETQYF. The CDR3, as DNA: TGTGCCAGCAGCTTAGGTTTGGCGGGAGGGGACCAAGAGACCCAGTACTTC.

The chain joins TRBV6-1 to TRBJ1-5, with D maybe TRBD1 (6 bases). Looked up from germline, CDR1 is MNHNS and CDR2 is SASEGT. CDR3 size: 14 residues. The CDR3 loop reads CASRGGYSNQPQHF. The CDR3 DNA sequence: TGTGCTTCCAGGGGCGGATATAGCAATCAGCCCCAGCATTTT.

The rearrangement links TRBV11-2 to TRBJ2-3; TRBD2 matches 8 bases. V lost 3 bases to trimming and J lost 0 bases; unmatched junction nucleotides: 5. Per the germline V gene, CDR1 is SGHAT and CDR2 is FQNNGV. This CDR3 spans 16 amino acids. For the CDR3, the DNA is TGTGCCAGCAGCTTCACTAGCGGTACTAGCACAGATACGCAGTATTTT. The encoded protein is CASSFTSGTSTDTQYF.

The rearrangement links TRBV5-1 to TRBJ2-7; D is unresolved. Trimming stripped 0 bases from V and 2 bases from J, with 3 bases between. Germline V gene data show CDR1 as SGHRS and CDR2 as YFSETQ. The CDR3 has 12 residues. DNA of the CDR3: TGCGCCAGCAGCTTGGGTACCTACGAGCAGTACTTC. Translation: CASSLGTYEQYF.

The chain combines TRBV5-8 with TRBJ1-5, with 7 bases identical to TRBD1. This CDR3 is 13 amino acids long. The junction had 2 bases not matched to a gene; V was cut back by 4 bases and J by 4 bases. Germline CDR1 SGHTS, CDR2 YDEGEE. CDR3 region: CASSRDRNQPQHF. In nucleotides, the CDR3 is TGTGCCAGCAGCCGGGACAGAAATCAGCCCCAGCATTTT.

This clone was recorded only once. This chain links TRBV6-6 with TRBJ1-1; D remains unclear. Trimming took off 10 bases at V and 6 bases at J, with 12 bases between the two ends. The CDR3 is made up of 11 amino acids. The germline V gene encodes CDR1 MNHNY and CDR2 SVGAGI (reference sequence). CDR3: CATQHGAEAFF. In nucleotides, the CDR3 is TGTGCCACTCAGCACGGAGCTGAAGCTTTCTTT.